The entry that follows covers one T cell receptor (beta chain) sequence. Its antigen is currently not known. Within one base of it there is no much larger clone, and no base qualities were kept. The library was generated by the immunoSEQ multiplex PCR assay. The study's own analysis went as follows. To diagnose cytomegalovirus status from the catalog of TCR beta chain sequences, a statistical classification framework was built. The clones in this table, taken by TCRdb from immuneACCESS, are in-frame only. Not every clone is retained; where verified, under half of the shortfall comes from an unresolved V gene, and the cause of the rest is unknown. V, J and clone size reflect that table, while D and trimming were determined from the DNA. A total of some 150,000 clones appear in this sample, roughly 87% of them only once. The ten largest clones add up to 3.5% to 5.5% of the sample. Separate from the approximately 700-subject first cohort, the validation cohort of 90 to 150 subjects was the group to which the donors belonged.

This sample was taken from a study of cytomegalovirus exposure and HLA in healthy donors (dated by TCRdb to 2016 to 2017). A note on the overall study: According to a later analysis, the roughly 120 validation repertoires were produced on the same platform as the 680 or so repertoires of the first cohort. The aim of the study was to test whether cataloging public T cell receptors could identify signatures of past pathogen exposure. A separate validation cohort of about 110 different subjects was used in addition to the 666-subject first cohort. High-throughput TCR immunosequencing, statistical association of individual TCRs with disease status, and machine learning were combined to predict cytomegalovirus infection status.

Study-wide findings and limitations: Across donors, most TCR sequences were observed very rarely, whereas some public TCRs were present in many individuals. Cytomegalovirus status was reported to be diagnosed by the classifier with high specificity and sensitivity in both the original and validation cohorts. The authors suggested that the approach could potentially be extended to other disease states and immunological phenotypes. In a later analysis, TCRs clustered in the first cohort were found to also tend to co-occur in the roughly 130 validation repertoires, with roughly 93% of cluster scores above 0. The study gave a list of over 150 TCR beta chains associated with cytomegalovirus. All 110 or so repertoires were used to score co-occurrence in the validation cohort in a later analysis, because that analysis had no HLA typing for the cohort. A few of the identified cytomegalovirus-associated TCR beta chains were confirmed in vitro to be specific for cytomegalovirus antigens.

CDR1 and CDR2 were assigned from the germline V gene as MNHEY and SVGAGI. V is pared back by 0 bases and J by 6 bases, with 9 bases lying between the germline termini. Counted from cysteine to phenylalanine, this CDR3 has 13 amino acids. The retained sequence is limited to the CDR3, 39 bases, with the frame set at the first base. Recombination linked TRBV6-5 to TRBJ2-7; the D gene cannot be resolved reliably. This TCR came from a man aged 18 to 30 in good health and CMV-seropositive. The sequenced sample was PBMCs. The bases read TGTGCCAGCAGTTACTCGATATCAGGCGAGCAGTACTTC. It encodes CASSYSISGEQYF.